The 29 T cell receptor beta chains given below trace back to one sample, sequenced in a study of graft-versus-host responses after intestinal transplantation. Libraries were prepared by immunoSEQ multiplex PCR; TCRdb keeps only in-frame clonotypes and omits some of them. There are around 25,000 clones in the sample; over 80% occur only once, and 0.95% to 1.3% lies in the top ten. Material: PBMCs, obtained almost 29 days after intestinal transplant. These receptors all come from a human patient who received an intestinal transplant, so some T cells may come from the graft donor.

V gene TRBV7-2 combines with J gene TRBJ2-2; no definite D call. Per germline, CDR1 SGHTA and CDR2 FQGNSA. The CDR3 spans 14 residues. The V and J ends lost 4 bases and 6 bases respectively, with 12 bases between them. CDR3 loop: CASSSSSGAGELFF. Here the CDR3 DNA reads TGTGCCAGCAGCTCAAGCTCTGGGGCCGGGGAGCTGTTTTTT.

This rearrangement joins TRBV15 to TRBJ2-2, with TRBD1 matching 7 bases. Germline assignment: CDR1 LNHNV and CDR2 YYDKDF (reference sequence). The CDR3 runs to 13 residues. V lost 9 bases, J lost 2 bases, and 3 bases stayed unmatched. CDR3: CATGDSNTGELFF. The CDR3, as DNA: TGTGCCACGGGGGACAGTAACACCGGGGAGCTGTTTTTT.

This clone was detected once. The chain has TRBV21-1 and TRBJ2-7; TRBD1 is taken as the D call from the table, unchecked against the DNA. TRBV21-1 is described as a pseudogene. This CDR3 has 20 residues. The CDR3 region has the DNA TGTGCCAGCAGCAAAGCCGATGGGGACAGCCCTCTTGTTAGGTCCTACGAGCAGTACTTC. This translates into CASSKADGDSPLVRSYEQYF.

The chain links TRBV19 to TRBJ2-1; D is possibly TRBD2 (5 bases). Per germline, CDR1 LNHDA and CDR2 SQIVND (reference sequence). The CDR3 covers 15 residues. Trimming left V 6 bases short and J 0 bases short, with 12 bases between. Written as DNA, the CDR3 is TGTGCCAGTAGGGAAGCGGTGAGCTCCTACAATGAGCAGTTCTTC. It codes for CASREAVSSYNEQFF.

This chain links TRBV10-2 with TRBJ2-1; perhaps TRBD1 as D (5 bases). Trimming stripped 3 bases from V and 6 bases from J, with 9 bases between. The CDR3 has 13 amino acids. CDR1 WSHSY and CDR2 SAAADI come from the germline V gene. CDR3 nucleotide sequence: TGCGCCAGCAGTGATAGGGGAAGCAATGAGCAGTTCTTC. Translated, it gives CASSDRGSNEQFF.

The V and J genes are TRBV7-6 and TRBJ1-4; D might be TRBD1 (6 bases). The CDR3 consists of 15 residues. With 4 bases removed from V and 3 bases from J, the gap between germline ends came to 12 bases. Germline V gives CDR1 SGHVS, CDR2 FNYEAQ. CDR3 bases: TGTGCCAGCAGCTCAATCAGGGGCGCTAATGAAAAACTGTTTTTT. Translating it yields CASSSIRGANEKLFF.

The V gene is TRBV14, the J gene TRBJ2-7; D is unclear. CDR3 length: 16 amino acids. V gave up 5 bases and J gave up 3 bases, with 20 bases separating them. Germline CDR1 SGHDN, CDR2 FVKESK. The CDR3, as DNA: TGTGCCAGCAGCGAAGGGCCCCCCGAGAATATCTACGAGCAGTACTTC. This gives the protein CASSEGPPENIYEQYF.

The genes are TRBV13 and TRBJ2-6, with D unresolved. V lost 5 bases and J 0 bases, leaving 8 bases between the germline ends. Germline assignment: CDR1 PRHDT and CDR2 FYEKMQ (reference sequence). The CDR3 is made up of 15 amino acids. CDR3 sequence reads: CASSPGGSGANVLTF. The CDR3 region has the DNA TGTGCCAGCAGCCCCGGTGGCTCTGGGGCCAACGTCCTGACTTTC.

The table lists this clone with a few counts. The gene calls are TRBV5-5 and TRBJ2-7; no firm D call. V dropped 4 bases and J dropped 5 bases, with 16 bases sitting between them. The CDR3 length is 14 residues. The germline gives CDR1 SGHKS, CDR2 YYEKEE (reference sequence). CDR3 in amino acids: CASSPPGPRDEQYF. The CDR3 region has the DNA TGTGCCAGCAGCCCTCCGGGCCCACGGGACGAGCAGTACTTC.

This clone has a single count. The chain uses TRBV6-4 and TRBJ1-1, with a tentative D call TRBD1 (6 bases). This CDR3 region has 14 residues. The V gene's germline CDR1 is MRHNA and CDR2 SNTAGT. Trimming removed 7 bases at V and 4 bases at J, with 16 bases between. This chain's CDR3 is CASKPEGVITEAFF. As DNA, the CDR3 is TGTGCCAGCAAGCCTGAGGGGGTAATCACTGAAGCTTTCTTT.

The chain combines TRBV4-1 with TRBJ1-1, with D unclear. Germline V gene sequence: CDR1 MGHRA, CDR2 YSYEKL. Trimming took off 0 bases at V and 5 bases at J, with 10 bases between the two ends. The CDR3 covers 14 residues. CDR3 nucleotides: TGCGCCAGCAGCCAAGATCTTGGGTTTACTGAAGCTTTCTTT. Translated: CASSQDLGFTEAFF.

In its sample, this clone was seen a few times. The chain employs TRBV5-1 and TRBJ1-2; no definite D call. The CDR3 is made up of 15 amino acids. Trimming stripped 4 bases from V and 4 bases from J, with 17 bases between. From germline, CDR1 is SGHRS and CDR2 YFSETQ. The CDR3, as DNA: TGCGCCAGCAGCCCGGCCGGGGAAGAGGTCTATGGCTACACCTTC. Amino acid sequence: CASSPAGEEVYGYTF.

V is TRBV7-9 and J is TRBJ2-1, with 8 nucleotides matching TRBD1. Germline V CDR1 and CDR2: SEHNR, FQNEAQ (reference sequence). The CDR3 consists of 16 residues. V was pared by 4 bases and J by 2 bases, with 7 bases of the junction left unmatched. The CDR3, as DNA: TGTGCCAGCAGCTCAGGGACAGGCCCTACCTACAATGAGCAGTTCTTC. This sequence encodes CASSSGTGPTYNEQFF.

The chain joins TRBV2 to TRBJ2-3; 8 bases match TRBD2. The V and J ends lost 6 bases and 1 base, in that order; junction bases with no gene match: 6. The germline V gene has CDR1 SNHLY and CDR2 FYNNEI. The CDR3 extends over 15 amino acids. The CDR3 is CASRSQRGRTDTQYF. CDR3 sequence (DNA): TGTGCCAGCAGATCCCAGCGGGGGCGCACAGATACGCAGTATTTT.

Regarding this clone: In the same sample, other DNA sequences code for this CDR3. The chain has TRBV7-6 and TRBJ2-7; 11 nucleotides align to TRBD1. Germline V gene sequence: CDR1 SGHVS, CDR2 FNYEAQ. CDR3 size: 17 residues. The junction had 15 bases not matched to a gene; V was cut back by 5 bases and J by 6 bases. CDR3 loop: CASSPLGTGGRGGEQYF. The CDR3 DNA reads as TGTGCCAGCAGCCCACTCGGGACAGGGGGTCGGGGGGGCGAGCAGTACTTC.

The rearrangement uses TRBV6-4 and TRBJ2-5; no firm D call. With the DNA end fitting TRBJ2-7 better, the J assignment may be wrong. The CDR3 is 17 amino acids. The V gene's germline CDR1 is MRHNA and CDR2 SNTAGT. CDR3 in amino acids: CASRCPAGPLSSYEQYF. The CDR3 DNA sequence: TGTGCCAGCAGGTGCCCCGCCGGGCCTTTAAGCTCCTACGAGCAGTACTTC.

The chain carries TRBV5-4 and TRBJ2-7; 13 bases are a match to TRBD2. CDR1 and CDR2 from the germline V gene are SGHNT and YYREEE (reference sequence). The CDR3 loop spans 17 amino acids. The V gene end was trimmed by 1 base and the J gene end by 7 bases; junction bases not matched to a gene: 11. CDR3 region: CASSLPRTSGGAGEQYF. In DNA, the CDR3 is TGTGCCAGCAGCTTGCCTCGAACTAGCGGGGGGGCCGGTGAGCAGTACTTC.

This chain connects TRBV19 to TRBJ1-2, with 8 bases fitting TRBD1. J lost 8 bases, V lost 6 bases, and 11 bases had no gene match. The CDR3 runs to 14 residues. From germline, CDR1 is LNHDA and CDR2 SQIVND (reference sequence). The CDR3 coding sequence is TGTGCCAGTAGGGCAACGGACAGGGAGTTCGGCTACACCTTC. The encoded protein is CASRATDREFGYTF.

J is TRBJ2-5 and V is TRBV5-4; D is perhaps TRBD1 or TRBD2 (5 bases each). The CDR3 is 15 residues long. Per germline, CDR1 SGHNT and CDR2 YYREEE (reference sequence). Trimming pared 1 base from V and 2 bases from J, leaving 12 bases between. CDR3 nucleotides: TGTGCCAGCAGCTTGTTGGGGGTAGGGCAAGAGACCCAGTACTTC. Translated, it gives CASSLLGVGQETQYF. The entire variable domain, with the rest obtained from reference TRBV5-4 and TRBJ2-5, is as follows: ETGVTQSPTHLIKTRGQQVTLRCSSQSGHNTVSWYQQALGQGPQFIFQYYREEENGRGNFPPRFSGLQFPNYSSELNVNALELDDSALYLCASSLLGVGQETQYFGPGTRLLVL.

Only a few counts were recorded for this clone. This chain joins TRBV5-6 and TRBJ1-2; D unresolved. Germline CDR1 SGHDT, CDR2 YYEEEE. V was shortened by 4 bases and J by 6 bases, with 13 bases between the two germline ends. The CDR3 consists of 13 residues. In nucleotides, the CDR3 is TGTGCCAGCAGCCCGGGCCCCTGGGATGGCTACACCTTC. Translated: CASSPGPWDGYTF.

The chain carries TRBV28 and TRBJ1-3; the D gene is possibly TRBD1 (5 bases). The germline gives CDR1 MDHEN, CDR2 SYDVKM. The CDR3 covers 13 residues. Trimming left V 7 bases short and J 4 bases short, with 11 bases between. The CDR3 sequence is CASTEGLGNTIYF. DNA for the CDR3: TGTGCCAGCACCGAGGGGCTCGGAAACACCATATATTTT.

The genes are TRBV7-2 and TRBJ2-7; 7 bases map to TRBD1. The CDR3 runs to 15 residues. Losses at the gene ends were 0 bases for V and 0 bases for J; bases not matched to a gene: 2. Per germline, CDR1 SGHTA and CDR2 FQGNSA. Written as DNA, the CDR3 is TGTGCCAGCAGCTTAGCAGGGGGCGGCTCCTACGAGCAGTACTTC. It translates to CASSLAGGGSYEQYF.

This clone was seen a handful of times. The chain couples TRBV28 to TRBJ2-7; 10 bases are a match to TRBD1. Unmatched junction bases numbered 3, after V lost 2 bases and J lost 2 bases. The germline V gene encodes CDR1 MDHEN and CDR2 SYDVKM. This CDR3 is 15 amino acids long. The DNA of the CDR3 is TGTGCCAGCAGTTTAGGGGGACAGGGGACCTACGAGCAGTACTTC. Its translation is CASSLGGQGTYEQYF.

The chain combines TRBV6-4 with TRBJ2-7; TRBD2 aligns across 7 bases. The CDR3 runs 14 residues. CDR1 is MRHNA, CDR2 SNTAGT, per germline. V was clipped by 6 bases and J by 0 bases; unmatched bases: 5. CDR3 DNA: TGTGCCAGCAGGCTGGGGGGGAGCTCCTACGAGCAGTACTTC. Encoded protein: CASRLGGSSYEQYF.

The CDR3 loop reads CASSMTGVGYGYTF. In nucleotides, the CDR3 is TGTGCCAGTAGTATGACAGGGGTGGGCTATGGCTACACCTTC. V gene TRBV19 combines with J gene TRBJ1-2; 8 nucleotides align to TRBD1. The V gene's germline CDR1 is LNHDA and CDR2 SQIVND (reference sequence). The CDR3 contains 14 residues. J gave up 4 bases and V 3 bases, and 4 bases lay outside the gene matches.

The rearrangement links TRBV2 to TRBJ2-6; 11 nucleotides line up with TRBD1. This CDR3 spans 19 amino acids. Germline V gives CDR1 SNHLY, CDR2 FYNNEI. Trimming removed 0 bases from V and 4 bases from J; junction bases left unmatched: 8. In DNA form, the CDR3 reads TGTGCCAGCAGTGAAGCGGACAGGGGGCCTGCTCTGGGGGCCAACGTCCTGACTTTC. Translating it yields CASSEADRGPALGANVLTF.

This clone has a handful of counts. The chain has TRBV4-1 and TRBJ1-6; D is unclear. The germline V and J ends were trimmed by 0 bases and 10 bases, with 13 bases remaining between them. The V gene's germline CDR1 is MGHRA and CDR2 YSYEKL. The CDR3 loop spans 15 amino acids. CDR3 sequence (DNA): TGCGCCAGCAGCCAAGAAGCCCCGCAGGCCTCACCCCTCCACTTT. Amino acid sequence: CASSQEAPQASPLHF.

The rearrangement links TRBV29-1 to TRBJ1-2; 7 positions match TRBD1. This CDR3 has 12 amino acids. V shed 8 bases, J shed 3 bases, and the junction held 6 bases outside the gene matches. Germline V gene lookup returns CDR1 SQVTM and CDR2 ANQGSEA. The CDR3 nucleotides read TGCAGCATTGGCAGGGGGGACTATGGCTACACCTTC. Its translation: CSIGRGDYGYTF.

This clone showed up just once. The rearrangement joins TRBV7-6 to TRBJ1-1; D gene uncertain. This CDR3 contains 14 residues. The ends were cut back, 5 bases at V and 4 bases at J, with 14 bases in the middle. In germline, CDR1 is SGHVS, CDR2 FNYEAQ. The CDR3 reads CASSPLGEGTEAFF. CDR3 nucleotides: TGTGCCAGCAGCCCGCTTGGCGAGGGCACTGAAGCTTTCTTT. Full variable domain (rest looked up from reference TRBV7-6 and TRBJ1-1): GAGVSQSPRYKVTKRGQDVALRCDPISGHVSLYWYRQALGQGPEFLTYFNYEAQQDKSGLPNDRFSAERPEGSISTLTIQRTEQRDSAMYRCASSPLGEGTEAFFGQGTRLTVV.